A single T cell receptor (beta chain) is shown here with its context. After extraction with the RNeasy kit, about 0.45 to 1 ug of the RNA was reverse transcribed using random hexamers. Amplification of TCR beta CDR3 spanned 54 Vbeta and 13 Jbeta via immunoSEQ multiplex PCR. One entry per CDR3 protein results from TCRdb running MiXCR on the immunoSEQ multiplex PCR reads. The sample includes under 200,000 distinct CDR3 sequences, over 85% seen only once; the top ten take roughly 0.14%. Healthy donors constituted the control group, matched for age and sex. Bulk CD8+ and CD4+ cells came from magnetic negative isolation; CD8+ TEMRA by FACS. Looked up from germline, CDR1 is SGHDN and CDR2 is FVKESK. Trimming shortened V by 1 base and J by 7 bases, and 10 bases separated the two germline ends. CDR3 length equals 13 residues. This sample is part of a study of CD8 T cells in Susac syndrome.

This TCR came from a human donor in good health. The chain uses TRBV14 and TRBJ1-1; D uncertain. The sample taken for sequencing was CD4+ T cells from PBMCs. CDR3 protein: CASSQAQAFEAFF. The CDR3 nucleotides read TGTGCCAGCAGCCAAGCGCAGGCCTTTGAAGCTTTCTTT.